A single sample is the source of the 11 T cell receptor beta chains below, sequenced in a study of cytomegalovirus exposure and HLA in healthy donors. Both 60 Vbeta primers and 13 Jbeta primers went into the PCR. Generated by immunoSEQ multiplex PCR, the TCRdb table keeps only in-frame clones and is missing some. The sample lists some 97,000 clones; roughly 80% were seen once. The source material was PBMCs. The receptors stem from a male donor in good health and CMV-seropositive.

The chain has TRBV5-6 and TRBJ2-7, with 8 bases identical to TRBD1. The J segment lost 1 base and the V segment lost 1 base, leaving 4 bases of the junction unmatched. Germline CDR1 and CDR2: SGHDT and YYEEEE. The CDR3 has 15 amino acids. CDR3 sequence (DNA): TGTGCCAGCAGCTTGCATTGGGACAGGTCCTACGAGCAGTACTTC. Translated, it gives CASSLHWDRSYEQYF.

Notes on this clone: A read error may produce the germline difference seen at one junction end. The chain couples TRBV9 to TRBJ1-2; possible D gene TRBD1, 6 bases. The CDR3 has 13 residues. CDR1 is SGDLS, CDR2 YYNGEE, per germline. CDR3 protein: CASSPDRSDGNTF. The CDR3 DNA is TGTGCCAGCAGCCCGGACAGATCGGATGGCAACACCTTC.

The rearrangement links TRBV28 to TRBJ1-1; a possible D gene is TRBD1 (5 bases). V shed 5 bases and J shed 5 bases, with 15 bases lying between them. This CDR3 is built from 14 residues. Germline-derived CDR1 and CDR2 are MDHEN and SYDVKM. CDR3 sequence (DNA): TGTGCCAGCAGTCCCGGGGGGAGCAGGACTGAAGCTTTCTTT. Its translation: CASSPGGSRTEAFF.

This clone has only a few counts. The CDR3 DNA follows: TGTGCCAGCAGTTACTCGAGTCTGGTATCTGGAAACACCATATATTTT. It translates to CASSYSSLVSGNTIYF. The chain couples TRBV6-5 to TRBJ1-3; D is ambiguous. This CDR3 region has 16 residues. The germline CDR1 and CDR2 sequences are MNHEY and SVGAGI. V lost 0 bases and J lost 1, with 10 bases in between.

This clone was picked up one time. J is TRBJ1-2 and V is TRBV10-3; maybe TRBD1 (6 bases). Trimming pared 4 bases from V and 3 bases from J, leaving 12 bases between. CDR1 ENHRY and CDR2 SYGVKD come from the germline V gene. The CDR3 runs to 14 residues. CDR3 nucleotide sequence: TGTGCCATCAGTGTCGGCAGGGGAGACTATGGCTACACCTTC. As protein: CAISVGRGDYGYTF.

V and J are TRBV30 and TRBJ1-2; D is ambiguous. This CDR3 has 11 residues. Germline values: CDR1 GTSNPN, CDR2 SVGIG (reference sequence). The V gene lost 0 bases and the J gene lost 7 bases, with 6 bases spanning the gap. The DNA for the CDR3 is TGTGCCTGGAGTGTCGGGGTTGGCTACACCTTC. Protein: CAWSVGVGYTF.

V gene TRBV11-3 combines with J gene TRBJ1-4; 8 positions match TRBD1. The germline V gene encodes CDR1 SGHNT and CDR2 YENEEA. J lost 3 bases, V lost 5 bases, and 5 bases had no gene match. The CDR3 covers 15 residues. In DNA, the CDR3 is TGTGCCAGCAGCCAACGGACAGGGCCTAATGAAAAACTGTTTTTT. This codes for CASSQRTGPNEKLFF. The full variable domain, in which reference TRBV11-3 and TRBJ1-4 provide the parts outside the CDR3, is EAGVVQSPRYKIIEKKQPVAFWCNPISGHNTLYWYLQNLGQGPELLIRYENEEAVDDSQLPKDRFSAERLKGVDSTLKIQPAELGDSAVYLCASSQRTGPNEKLFFGSGTQLSVL.

V gene TRBV6-5 combines with J gene TRBJ1-1, with 8 bases identical to TRBD1. Germline lookup yields CDR1 MNHEY and CDR2 SVGAGI. The junction had 15 bases not matched to a gene; V was cut back by 9 bases and J by 9 bases. CDR3 length equals 14 residues. The CDR3 DNA reads TGTGCCAGTTTACGGGCAGGGGGCGACGCCAAAGCTTTCTTT. It specifies CASLRAGGDAKAFF.

The chain combines TRBV6-1 with TRBJ1-1; maybe TRBD1 (5 bases). CDR3 size: 14 residues. Germline CDR1 and CDR2: MNHNS and SASEGT. V was cut by 7 bases and J by 0 bases, with 12 bases left in between. DNA for the CDR3: TGTGCCAGCAACGGGGGATCAATGAACACTGAAGCTTTCTTT. Translating it yields CASNGGSMNTEAFF.

The V call is TRBV7-2, the J call TRBJ2-7, with 8 nucleotides matching TRBD1. The CDR3 covers 13 residues. V lost 6 bases to trimming and J lost 7 bases; unmatched junction nucleotides: 8. The germline CDR1 and CDR2 sequences are SGHTA and FQGNSA. In DNA, the CDR3 is TGTGCCAGCAGGAGACAGGGGCTGCGGGAGCAGTACTTC. Amino acid sequence: CASRRQGLREQYF.

Here the CDR3 DNA reads TGTGCCAGCAGCCAAGATGGGGTAGAGGGATATGGAAACACCATATATTTT. It specifies CASSQDGVEGYGNTIYF. The V and J genes are TRBV4-2 and TRBJ1-3; the D is unclear. The CDR3 covers 17 residues. Per the germline V gene, CDR1 is LGHNA and CDR2 is YNFKEQ. V shed 0 bases and J shed 3 bases, with 15 bases lying between them.